This T cell receptor (beta chain) was profiled in a study of T cells in Graves' hyperthyroidism and ophthalmopathy. Germline-derived CDR1 and CDR2 are LNHDA and SQIVND (reference sequence). The CDR3 consists of 14 residues. Trimming cost V 5 bases and J 4 bases; bases outside gene matches: 6. This clonotype was observed a handful of times. Participants, patients aged 18 to 65, had newly diagnosed hyperthyroidism with a duration under 2 months. Exclusion criteria comprised uncontrolled infection, other autoimmune disease, pregnancy or lactation. Thyroid ultrasound and orbital computed tomography, with clinical symptoms and serum thyroxine and TRAb, informed diagnoses. Amplified regions were TCR beta CDR3 sequences from RNA transcripts. TCR CDR3 underwent first-round RT-PCR with the HTBI primer set. TCRdb independently ran MiXCR on the multiplex PCR reads; one entry per CDR3 protein. The table has 350,000 to 450,000 distinct CDR3 sequences, approximately 18% seen once.

The clonotype originates from a woman aged 25 to 39 with Graves' hyperthyroidism that later progressed to Graves' ophthalmopathy. The V and J genes are TRBV19 and TRBJ2-5; 8 bases line up with TRBD1. The sequenced material came from blood. The CDR3 nucleotides read TGTGCCAGTAGTCGGGACAGGTGGTCAGAGACCCAGTACTTC. Its translation: CASSRDRWSETQYF. The full variable domain, in which reference TRBV19 and TRBJ2-5 provide the parts outside the CDR3, is DGGITQSPKYLFRKEGQNVTLSCEQNLNHDAMYWYRQDPGQGLRLIYYSQIVNDFQKGDIAEGYSVSREKKESFPLTVTSAQKNPTAFYLCASSRDRWSETQYFGPGTRLLVL.